These 3 T cell receptor beta chains originate from one sample sequenced in a study of T cell responses to AZD1222 COVID-19 vaccine. The protocol was immunoSEQ multiplex PCR, while the TCRdb copy is restricted to in-frame clones and leaves out a portion. This table holds roughly 70,000 clones, 86% found once. The sequences come from peripheral blood, collected on day 0 of AZD1222 vaccination. The receptors shown here come from an adult in good health.

The chain couples TRBV28 to TRBJ1-3; D unresolved. The length of the CDR3 is 13 residues. CDR1 and CDR2 (germline): MDHEN, SYDVKM. The V end lost 3 bases, the J end lost 7 bases, and 10 bases lay between the germline ends. In DNA form, the CDR3 reads TGTGCCAGCAGTTTGCGCGGCTGGAACACCATATATTTT. This sequence encodes CASSLRGWNTIYF.

The genes are TRBV5-1 and TRBJ2-7, with TRBD1 identical over 10 bases. The CDR3 runs to 15 residues. Losses at the gene ends were 4 bases for V and 5 bases for J; bases not matched to a gene: 9. Per germline, CDR1 SGHRS and CDR2 YFSETQ. CDR3 DNA: TGCGCCAGCAGCCCGAGGGGACAGGGGTTCGACGAGCAGTACTTC. This codes for CASSPRGQGFDEQYF.

The chain is built from TRBV28 and TRBJ1-4; the match to TRBD1 covers 9 bases. This CDR3 spans 14 amino acids. V shed 5 bases and J 8 bases; nucleotides not matched to a gene: 6. The germline V gene encodes CDR1 MDHEN and CDR2 SYDVKM. CDR3 nucleotide sequence: TGTGCCAGCAGTAACAGGGGGCGTGTGGAAAAACTGTTTTTT. Encoded protein: CASSNRGRVEKLFF.